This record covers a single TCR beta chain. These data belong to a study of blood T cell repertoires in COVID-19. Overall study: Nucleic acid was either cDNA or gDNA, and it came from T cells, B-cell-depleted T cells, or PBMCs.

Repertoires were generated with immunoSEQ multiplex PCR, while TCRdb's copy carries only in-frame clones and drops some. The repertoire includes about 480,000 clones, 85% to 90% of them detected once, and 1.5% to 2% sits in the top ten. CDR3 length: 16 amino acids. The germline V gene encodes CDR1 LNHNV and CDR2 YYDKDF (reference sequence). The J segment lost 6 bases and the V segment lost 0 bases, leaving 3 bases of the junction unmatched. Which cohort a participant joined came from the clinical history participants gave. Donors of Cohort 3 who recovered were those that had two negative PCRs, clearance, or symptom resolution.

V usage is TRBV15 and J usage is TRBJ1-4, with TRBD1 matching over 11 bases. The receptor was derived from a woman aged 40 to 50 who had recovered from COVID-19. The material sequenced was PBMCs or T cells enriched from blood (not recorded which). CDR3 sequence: CATSRDQDRGHEKLFF. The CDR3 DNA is TGTGCCACCAGCAGAGATCAGGACAGGGGGCATGAAAAACTGTTTTTT. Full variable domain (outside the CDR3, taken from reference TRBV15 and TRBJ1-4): DAMVIQNPRYQVTQFGKPVTLSCSQTLNHNVMYWYQQKSSQAPKLLFHYYDKDFNNEADTPDNFQSRRPNTSFCFLDIRSPGLGDTAMYLCATSRDQDRGHEKLFFGSGTQLSVL.